This T cell receptor beta chain was retrieved from a study of CXCR3-negative and CXCR3-positive naive CD8 T cells. For the study at large: The study obtained roughly 140 million TRB reads, about 1.5 +/- 0.3 million per library.

The CDR3 is made up of 13 amino acids. Germline values: CDR1 MDHEN, CDR2 SYDVKM. Through 5' RACE with UMI labels, the TRB cDNA libraries were prepared. Following a re-call of the 5' RACE reads, TCRdb has one entry per CDR3 protein and lacks DNA. Listed are fewer than 80,000 distinct CDR3 sequences; around 1.5% falls within the top ten. The sequencing input was naive CXCR3- CD8+ T cells from blood. Subset given: CD45RO-CCR7+CD27+CD95- naive CD8+ T cells lacking CXCR3 (TNR3-). The sequence derives from a human donor in good health. Some clones in this sample may be carry-over from other donors' samples. The chain carries TRBV28 and TRBJ1-2. The chain's CDR3 is CASSLERNYGYTF.